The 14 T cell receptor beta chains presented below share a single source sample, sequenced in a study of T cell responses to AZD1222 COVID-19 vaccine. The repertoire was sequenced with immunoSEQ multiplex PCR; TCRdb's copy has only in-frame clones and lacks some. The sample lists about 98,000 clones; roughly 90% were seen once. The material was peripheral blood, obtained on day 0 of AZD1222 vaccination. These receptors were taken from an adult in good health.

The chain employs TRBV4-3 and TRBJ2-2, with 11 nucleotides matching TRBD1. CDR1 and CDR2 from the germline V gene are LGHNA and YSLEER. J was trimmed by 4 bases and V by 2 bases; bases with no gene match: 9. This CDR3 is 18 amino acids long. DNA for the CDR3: TGCGCCAGCAGCCAATTCGCGTGGACAGGGGGCGGCACCGGGGAGCTGTTTTTT. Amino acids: CASSQFAWTGGGTGELFF.

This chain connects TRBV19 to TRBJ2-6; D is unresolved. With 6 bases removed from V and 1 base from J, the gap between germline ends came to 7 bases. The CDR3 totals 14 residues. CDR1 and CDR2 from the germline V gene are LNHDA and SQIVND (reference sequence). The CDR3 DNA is TGTGCCAGTAGCCCGAGTTCTGGGGCCAACGTCCTGACTTTC. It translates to CASSPSSGANVLTF.

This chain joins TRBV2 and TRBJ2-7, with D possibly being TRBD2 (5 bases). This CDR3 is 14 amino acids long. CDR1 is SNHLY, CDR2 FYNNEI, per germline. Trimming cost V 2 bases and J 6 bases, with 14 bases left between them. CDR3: CASSESHSAGEQYF. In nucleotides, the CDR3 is TGTGCCAGCAGTGAAAGTCACTCCGCGGGCGAGCAGTACTTC.

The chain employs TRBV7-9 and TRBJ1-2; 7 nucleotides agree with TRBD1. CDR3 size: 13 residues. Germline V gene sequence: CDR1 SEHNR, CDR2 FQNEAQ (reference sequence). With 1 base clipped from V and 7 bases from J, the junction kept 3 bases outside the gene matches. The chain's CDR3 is CASSLGTGSGYTF. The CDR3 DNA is TGTGCCAGCAGCTTAGGGACAGGCAGTGGCTACACCTTC. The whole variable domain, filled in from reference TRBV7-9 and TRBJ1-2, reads DTGVSQNPRHKITKRGQNVTFRCDPISEHNRLYWYRQTLGQGPEFLTYFQNEAQLEKSRLLSDRFSAERPKGSFSTLEIQRTEQGDSAMYLCASSLGTGSGYTFGSGTRLTVV.

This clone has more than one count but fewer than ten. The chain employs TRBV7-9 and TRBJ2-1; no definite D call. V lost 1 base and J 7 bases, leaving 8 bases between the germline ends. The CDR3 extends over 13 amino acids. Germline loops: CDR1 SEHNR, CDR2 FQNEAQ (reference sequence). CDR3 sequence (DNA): TGTGCCAGCAGCTTAGGAGAGTGGAATGAGCAGTTCTTC. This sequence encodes CASSLGEWNEQFF. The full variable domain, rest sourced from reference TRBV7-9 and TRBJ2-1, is DTGVSQNPRHKITKRGQNVTFRCDPISEHNRLYWYRQTLGQGPEFLTYFQNEAQLEKSRLLSDRFSAERPKGSFSTLEIQRTEQGDSAMYLCASSLGEWNEQFFGPGTRLTVL.

CDR3: CASTLKGGNQPQHF. DNA for the CDR3: TGTGCCAGCACCTTGAAGGGAGGAAATCAGCCCCAGCATTTT. The chain has TRBV7-9 and TRBJ1-5, with D uncertain. The V gene lost 7 bases and the J gene lost 4 bases, with 14 bases spanning the gap. The CDR3 loop spans 14 amino acids. Germline CDR1 reads SEHNR; CDR2 reads FQNEAQ (reference sequence).

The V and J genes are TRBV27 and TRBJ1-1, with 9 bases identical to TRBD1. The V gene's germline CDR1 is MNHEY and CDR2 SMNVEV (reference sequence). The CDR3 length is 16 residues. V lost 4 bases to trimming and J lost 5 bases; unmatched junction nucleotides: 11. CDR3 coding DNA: TGTGCCAGCAGTTCAAAACAGGGGGCATCTCGGACTGAAGCTTTCTTT. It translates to CASSSKQGASRTEAFF.

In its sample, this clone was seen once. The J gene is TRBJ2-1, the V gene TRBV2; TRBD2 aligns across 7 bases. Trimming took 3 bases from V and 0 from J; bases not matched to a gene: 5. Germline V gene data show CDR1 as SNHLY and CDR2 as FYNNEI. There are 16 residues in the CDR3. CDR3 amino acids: CASSDGGSGSYNEQFF. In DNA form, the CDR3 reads TGTGCCAGCAGTGACGGCGGGAGCGGCTCCTACAATGAGCAGTTCTTC.

The CDR3 region has the DNA TGTGCCAGCTCACCACAGAAGAGGGCTCTGGACTATGGCTACACCTTC. This codes for CASSPQKRALDYGYTF. This chain uses TRBV18 with TRBJ1-2, with D hard to call. Germline V CDR1 and CDR2: KGHSH, LQKENI. This CDR3 has 16 amino acids. V lost 1 base, J lost 3 bases, and 15 bases lay in between.

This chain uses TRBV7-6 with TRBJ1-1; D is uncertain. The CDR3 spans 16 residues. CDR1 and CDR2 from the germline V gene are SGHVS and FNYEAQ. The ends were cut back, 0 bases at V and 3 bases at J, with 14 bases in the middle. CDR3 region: CASSLAAGLSHTEAFF. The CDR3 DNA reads TGTGCCAGCAGCTTAGCGGCAGGCTTGAGCCACACTGAAGCTTTCTTT.

This CDR3 is CASKLGSDSTDTQYF. The CDR3 nucleotides are TGTGCCAGCAAGTTAGGTTCGGACAGCACAGATACGCAGTATTTT. The gene calls are TRBV5-6 and TRBJ2-3, with D unresolved. V was pared by 6 bases and J by 0 bases, with 14 bases between. Germline CDR1 is SGHDT and CDR2 is YYEEEE. The CDR3 is 15 residues long.

The CDR3 coding sequence is TGTGCCAGCAGCCAGGACCTCCCCGGAAAACTGTTTTTT. Translated: CASSQDLPGKLFF. The chain has TRBV4-2 and TRBJ1-4, with unresolved D. V was clipped by 3 bases and J by 10 bases, with 12 bases between them. The CDR3 runs to 13 residues. Germline values: CDR1 LGHNA, CDR2 YNFKEQ.

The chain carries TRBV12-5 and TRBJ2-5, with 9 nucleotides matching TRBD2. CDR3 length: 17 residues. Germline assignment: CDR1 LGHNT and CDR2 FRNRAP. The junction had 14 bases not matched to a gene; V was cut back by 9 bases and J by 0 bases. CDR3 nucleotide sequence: TGTGCTAGCTCTAGGGCTCTCAAGCGGGAGGACCAAGAGACCCAGTACTTC. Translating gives CASSRALKREDQETQYF.

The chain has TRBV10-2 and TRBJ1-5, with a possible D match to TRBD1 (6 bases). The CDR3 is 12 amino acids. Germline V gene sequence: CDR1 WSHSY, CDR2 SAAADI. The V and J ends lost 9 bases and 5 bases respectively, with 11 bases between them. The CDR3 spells CASGGADQPQHF. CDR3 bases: TGCGCCAGTGGGGGGGCTGATCAGCCCCAGCATTTT.